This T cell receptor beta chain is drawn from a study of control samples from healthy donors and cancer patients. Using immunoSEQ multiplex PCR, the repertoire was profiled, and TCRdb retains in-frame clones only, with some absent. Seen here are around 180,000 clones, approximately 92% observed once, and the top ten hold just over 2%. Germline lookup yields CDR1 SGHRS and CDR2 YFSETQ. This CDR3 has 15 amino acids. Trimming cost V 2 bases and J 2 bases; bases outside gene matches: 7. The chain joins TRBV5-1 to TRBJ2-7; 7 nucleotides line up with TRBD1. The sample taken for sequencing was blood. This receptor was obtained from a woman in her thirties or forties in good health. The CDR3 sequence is CASSFWGQTTYEQYF. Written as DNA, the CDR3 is TGCGCCAGCAGCTTCTGGGGACAGACGACCTACGAGCAGTACTTC.